This T cell receptor beta chain comes out of a study of cytomegalovirus exposure and HLA in healthy donors (dated by TCRdb to about 2017). For context, the study as a whole: An earlier analysis of some 600 of the donors reported 276 Gb of sequence data and around 100 million unique TCR beta sequences obtained from around 180 million T cells. An early release covering about 600 HLA-typed donors comprised roughly 300 gigabases of sequencing data and tens of millions of unique TCR sequences. Of the roughly 430 genotyped donors, about 80% fell in the genetic ancestry cluster associated with self-reported Caucasian donors. The study was designed to test whether signatures of past pathogen exposure could be identified by cataloging public T cell receptors. The study used immunosequencing to profile the T cell repertoires of some 600 subjects and linked those repertoires to cytomegalovirus serostatus. Along with the roughly 700-subject first cohort, a separate validation cohort of more than 90 different subjects was used. High-throughput TCR immunosequencing, statistical association of individual TCRs with disease status, and machine learning were combined to predict cytomegalovirus infection status. In a later analysis, previously published TCR beta repertoires from several hundred donors were re-analyzed and high-resolution HLA genotyping was added so that TCR occurrence patterns could be studied. Rather than using new phenotypic data, the later analysis identified candidate immune exposures from TCR beta sequences and from how often those sequences occurred across donors. In an earlier analysis of 587 of the donors, high-throughput TCR beta sequencing was used to judge whether each TCR beta V gene segment behaved as functional or pseudogenic. Donor age, sex, ethnicity and CMV serostatus were compiled together with the repertoire data. Genome-wide SNP genotypes for about 60% of the roughly 670 donors were used in a later genetic analysis, which treated that subset as a discovery cohort. Every discovery cohort repertoire had been produced on one sequencing platform. Class I and class II HLA loci were covered by the typing at four-digit resolution. Typing coverage differed by locus: A, B, C, DRB1 and DQB1 were typed in about 629-630 donors, DQA1 in roughly 500, DPA1 in around 610, and DPB1 in 472. Five DR-DQ haplotypes were treated as single units for association and clustering because of strong linkage in the cohort. Across 398 genotyped donors of the cohort, an average of roughly 200,000 unique TCR beta nucleotide sequences per donor were sequenced, and 15% to 20% of those sequences were non-productive.

Overall results and qualifications from the work: In a later analysis, most CMV-associated TCR beta chains were found to appear HLA-restricted, with HLA associations seemingly driven largely by CMV exposure. In this cohort, only TCR beta chains were sequenced, and detectable features were limited by the absence of alpha or paired-chain data. Some IMGT-functional V segments, including TRBV6-2 and TRBV6-3, could not be told apart with the 87-base-pair reads, so those segments were excluded. While some public TCRs were present in many individuals, most TCR sequences turned up only very rarely across donors. In a later analysis, TCR association rates were found to vary across HLA loci, with the most associated TCRs seen for DRB1 alleles and the fewest for HLA-C alleles. When HLA alleles, especially DR and DQ, strongly co-occurred, TCR associations were difficult to assign to individual alleles. It was suggested by the authors that the approach could potentially be generalized to other disease states and immunological phenotypes. Cytomegalovirus status was reported to be diagnosed by the classifier with high specificity and sensitivity in both the original and validation cohorts. In vitro tests confirmed that a few of the cytomegalovirus-associated TCR beta chains recognize cytomegalovirus antigens. An earlier analysis of several hundred of the donors showed that most TCR beta V segments appeared in productive rearrangements either about 87% or about 30% of the time, which broadly matched IMGT annotations. Correlated functional status among segregating V segments might reflect linkage disequilibrium, but an unknown experimental factor could not be ruled out. A later analysis associated 16,951 TCR beta sequences with specific HLA alleles at a false discovery rate of 0.05. According to a later analysis, parvovirus B19, influenza, CMV and Epstein-Barr virus appeared linked to several top co-occurrence clusters. A further reported finding was that TCR beta sequences accurately predicted the HLA-A and HLA-B alleles for most subjects in the first cohort. The earlier analysis of around 600 of the donors excluded some 15 rarely observed V segments, including chromosome 9 orphons, because counts were too low. In a later analysis, HLA-associated TCR beta chains were found to be more clonally expanded and to have lower generation probabilities than equally common non-associated chains. Compared with the 666-donor mean, donors in an Asian-associated ancestry cluster had fewer N-insertions in productive TCRs, according to a later genetic analysis. The only immune exposure information available for the cohort was CMV serostatus. Presence/absence analyses assumed roughly uniform sequencing depth across donors, an assumption that may not hold. The study listed 164 TCR beta chains as associated with cytomegalovirus. HLA typing was unavailable for some donors at each locus, so association tests used only the typed subset. In a later genetic analysis, a missense DCLRE1C variant was associated with V-gene and J-gene trimming of TCR beta chains, and the association was replicated in an independent cohort. The sequencing pipeline was judged likely to have produced a cluster of highly shared sequence variants as a technical artifact.

Libraries came from the immunoSEQ multiplex PCR assay. For the multiplex PCR, a mixture combining 60 forward primers for TCR Vbeta segments and 13 reverse primers for TCR Jbeta segments was used. Amplification of the CDR3 region of rearranged TCR beta genes was performed with a multiplex PCR assay on genomic DNA. Amplified TCR beta libraries were sequenced as 87-base-pair reads on the Illumina HiSeq System. The original methods were these. A later analysis counted about 80 million unique TCR beta chains across the 666 repertoires, and 10 million to 11 million of these chains were shared by at least two donors. Raw reads were error-corrected and collapsed into unique sequences by a nearest-neighbor algorithm in which closely related sequences were merged to remove PCR and sequencing errors. Alignment of CDR3 sequences to IMGT reference sequences was used to assign V, D and J gene segments. Each retained sequence needed at least a six-nucleotide match to both a V gene segment and a J gene segment. Rearrangements were called productive when the CDR3 lacked stop codons and stayed in frame with V and J; all others were non-productive. CDR3 was defined according to IMGT convention as the region running from the second conserved V-encoded cysteine to the conserved J-encoded phenylalanine. Sequences without an unambiguous match to a single V gene segment were excluded from the earlier analysis of 450 to 750 of the donors. An earlier analysis of a few hundred of the donors classified V segments as functional when productive rearrangements were above 56.7% and as segregating when the standard deviation between donors was above 5%. A statistical classification framework was developed to diagnose cytomegalovirus status using the catalog of TCR beta chain sequences. In a later analysis, TCR nucleotide sequences were compared against IMGT/GENE-DB human TR gene sequences so that V and J genes could be assigned. Using the TCRdist pipeline, a later analysis assigned CDR3 sequences along with most-parsimonious VDJ recombination scenarios. In a later analysis, each TCR beta chain was defined by its CDR3 amino acid sequence together with its V-gene family, and reads without a unique V-gene family were excluded. In a later analysis, around 600 highly shared, low-generation-probability nucleotide sequences were removed to address suspected cross-contamination and a sequencing artifact. For each public chain, a later analysis derived a clonal expansion index from normalized ranks of inferred template counts within each repertoire. Generation probabilities in a later analysis came from a VDJ recombination model fitted to out-of-frame rearrangements, and those results were checked against IGoR. In a later analysis, TCR-TCR, TCR-HLA and TCR-CMV co-occurrence was scored with hypergeometric tests, and a repertoire-size bias correction was applied to TCR pairs. A later analysis estimated false discovery rates by permuting HLA or CMV assignments 20 times. In a later analysis, co-occurring TCRs were grouped using DBSCAN, and TCRdist sequence similarity was added for clustering within HLA-allele-positive subsets. For co-occurrence clustering, repertoires with fewer than 30,000 or more than 120,000 public chains were excluded, along with a handful of repertoires with anomalous nucleotide sharing. Imported from immuneACCESS, the table was reduced by TCRdb to in-frame sequences with V and J called. These copies leave out some clones; in studies compared against another copy, an unresolved V gene accounts for under half, and the cause of the remainder is not known. V and J calls and clone size come straight from that table; D and trimming were deduced from the DNA. The sample has 110,000 to 150,000 clones on record. The ten top clones hold roughly 2.6% of the sample.

The CDR3 runs 18 residues from the cysteine to the phenylalanine. CDR3 DNA is the only sequence kept; it has 54 bases, read in frame from the first base. V loses 4 bases of germline sequence and J loses 0 bases, and the interval between the two ends is 21 bases. CDR1 and CDR2 are drawn from the germline V gene (reference sequence): LNHNV, YYDKDF. Remarks on this clone: Its antigen is not yet known.

The cohort consisted of hundreds of healthy bone marrow donors. Cohort members were all nominally healthy when sampled, although unrecorded immune exposures were likely present. The donor tested CMV seronegative and was one of the 352 seronegative cohort members. A peripheral blood sample was collected from each donor, and TCR beta sequencing was performed on peripheral blood mononuclear cells. Genomic DNA extraction from the blood cell samples was performed with the Qiagen DNeasy Blood Extraction Kit. The chain is assembled from TRBV15 and TRBJ2-5, with the D gene not confidently named. Sequenced sample: PBMCs. The receptor's source is a man in his forties in good health and CMV-seronegative. The CDR3 region reads CATSTTKRPPRYQETQYF. The nucleotides are TGTGCCACCAGCACCACTAAGAGGCCTCCCCGGTACCAAGAGACCCAGTACTTC.